The 13 T cell receptor beta chains reported below all come from one sample, sequenced in a study of metastatic and nonmetastatic thyroid tumors. TCRdb re-called the PCR reads with MiXCR. The sample shows about 5,000 clones, around 30% of them seen only once. Thyroid surgery took place with no prior treatment in any patient. The source material was adjacent normal tissue. These receptors were taken from a female donor with papillary thyroid cancer or a benign thyroid nodule (not recorded which). Some clones in this sample may be carry-over from other donors' samples.

The chain combines TRBV9 with TRBJ2-5; 11 bases agree with TRBD2. Per germline, CDR1 SGDLS and CDR2 YYNGEE. CDR3 length: 18 amino acids. Germline trimming cut 0 bases from V and 4 bases from J; bases unmatched to any gene: 11. CDR3 nucleotides: TGTGCCAGCAGCGTAGCAACTCTAGCGGGAGGCCGAGGAGAGACCCAGTACTTC. It encodes CASSVATLAGGRGETQYF.

This chain uses TRBV5-8 with TRBJ2-1; D is tentatively TRBD1 or TRBD2 (5 bases each). V was trimmed by 5 bases and J by 13 bases, leaving 10 bases between them. This CDR3 contains 10 residues. CDR1 and CDR2 from the germline V gene are SGHTS and YDEGEE. CDR3 bases: TGTGCCAGCAGGGGACGCCAACAGTTCTTC. Amino acids: CASRGRQQFF.

This clone was found many times. The chain couples TRBV3-1 to TRBJ2-1; tentative D call: TRBD2 (6 bases). CDR1 is LGHDT and CDR2 is YNNKEL in the germline V gene (reference sequence). Trimming took off 1 base at V and 10 bases at J, with 8 bases between the two ends. The CDR3 has 12 residues. The CDR3 reads CASSQAGVEQFF. In nucleotides, the CDR3 is TGTGCCAGCAGCCAAGCGGGAGTGGAGCAGTTCTTC.

This clone appeared a few times. The V call is TRBV6-1, the J call TRBJ2-7; D unclear. V dropped 6 bases and J dropped 4 bases, with 16 bases sitting between them. The CDR3 length is 14 residues. The germline V gene has CDR1 MNHNS and CDR2 SASEGT. The DNA of the CDR3 is TGTGCCAGCAGCCTACGCCCGTCCGGGTACGAGCAGTACTTC. Residues: CASSLRPSGYEQYF.

V gene TRBV5-1 combines with J gene TRBJ2-1; D may be TRBD1 (5 bases). Germline V gene sequence: CDR1 SGHRS, CDR2 YFSETQ. The CDR3 covers 13 residues. V dropped 4 bases and J dropped 3 bases, with 8 bases sitting between them. CDR3 amino acids: CASSLGHYNEQFF. The CDR3 DNA reads TGCGCCAGCAGCCTAGGACACTACAATGAGCAGTTCTTC.

The chain couples TRBV27 to TRBJ1-2, with TRBD1 identical over 9 bases. CDR3 size: 16 residues. Germline V lookup: CDR1 MNHEY, CDR2 SMNVEV (reference sequence). V lost 0 bases to trimming and J lost 6 bases; unmatched junction nucleotides: 8. The CDR3 coding sequence is TGTGCCAGCAGTTTATCGGGGACAGGGTTTCTAGATGGCTACACCTTC. Its protein is CASSLSGTGFLDGYTF.

This clone was seen repeatedly, ten times or more. The chain carries TRBV5-1 and TRBJ2-1, with D unclear. Germline assignment: CDR1 SGHRS and CDR2 YFSETQ. CDR3 length: 15 residues. Trimming stripped 9 bases from V and 8 bases from J, with 24 bases between. The CDR3 protein is CATKTDPAVGDEQFF. CDR3 DNA: TGCGCCACCAAGACTGACCCCGCGGTTGGTGATGAGCAGTTCTTC.

Relative to its sample, this clone is medium-sized. The J gene is TRBJ1-1, the V gene TRBV12-3 or TRBV12-4; D call uncertain. V lost 5 bases and J 3 bases, leaving 16 bases between the germline ends. The CDR3 has 15 amino acids. The DNA for the CDR3 is TGTGCCAGCAGTAACAACAAGGGAGAGGACACTGAAGCTTTCTTT. Its protein product is CASSNNKGEDTEAFF.

The V gene is TRBV5-1, the J gene TRBJ2-1; D is ambiguous. Per the germline V gene, CDR1 is SGHRS and CDR2 is YFSETQ. Trimming stripped 4 bases from V and 2 bases from J, with 7 bases between. This CDR3 spans 13 amino acids. The CDR3 nucleotides read TGCGCCAGCAGCCCGGACCCCTACAATGAGCAGTTCTTC. Its protein is CASSPDPYNEQFF.

The V gene is TRBV30, the J gene TRBJ2-7, with D possibly called TRBD1 or TRBD2 (5 bases each). V gave up 3 bases and J gave up 2 bases, with 17 bases separating them. Per the germline V gene, CDR1 is GTSNPN and CDR2 is SVGIG (reference sequence). CDR3 size: 15 residues. The CDR3 nucleotides are TGTGCCTGGAGCAAGGGACCGGGCCCAGCCTACGAGCAGTACTTC. Amino acid sequence: CAWSKGPGPAYEQYF.

This clone is medium-sized within its sample. The chain joins TRBV2 to TRBJ1-4; D gene uncertain. The germline V gene has CDR1 SNHLY and CDR2 FYNNEI. The V gene lost 2 bases and the J gene lost 4 bases, with 8 bases spanning the gap. The CDR3 has 14 amino acids. CDR3 protein: CASSERTDNEKLFF. The CDR3 DNA is TGTGCCAGCAGTGAAAGGACGGATAATGAAAAACTGTTTTTT.

This sequence joins TRBV6-2 or TRBV6-3 and TRBJ2-1; TRBD2 matches 10 bases. This CDR3 region has 16 residues. With V trimmed by 3 bases and J by 3 bases, 5 bases remained unmatched. Germline V CDR1 and CDR2: MNHEY, SVGEGT. CDR3: CASSYPTSGVYNEQFF. The CDR3 nucleotides read TGTGCCAGCAGTTATCCCACTAGCGGGGTCTACAATGAGCAGTTCTTC.

The chain has TRBV12-3 or TRBV12-4 and TRBJ2-7; 9 bases align to TRBD1. V was pared by 6 bases and J by 0 bases, with 3 bases of the junction left unmatched. The CDR3 is made up of 14 amino acids. The CDR3 DNA sequence: TGTGCCAGCAGGCGGACAGGGGACTCCTACGAGCAGTACTTC. Translation gives CASRRTGDSYEQYF.